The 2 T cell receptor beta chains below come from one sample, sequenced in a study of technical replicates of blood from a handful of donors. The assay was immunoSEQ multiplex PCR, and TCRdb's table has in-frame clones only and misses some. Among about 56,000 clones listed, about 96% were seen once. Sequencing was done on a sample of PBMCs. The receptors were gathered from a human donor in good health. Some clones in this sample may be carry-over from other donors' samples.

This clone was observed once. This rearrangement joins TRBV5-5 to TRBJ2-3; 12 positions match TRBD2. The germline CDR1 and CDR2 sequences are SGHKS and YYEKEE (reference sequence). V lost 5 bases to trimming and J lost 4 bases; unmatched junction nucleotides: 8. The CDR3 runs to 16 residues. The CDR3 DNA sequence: TGTGCCAGCAGATTACGACTAGCGGGAGTACCAGATACGCAGTATTTT. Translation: CASRLRLAGVPDTQYF. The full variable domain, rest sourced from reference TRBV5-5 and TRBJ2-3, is DAGVTQSPTHLIKTRGQQVTLRCSPISGHKSVSWYQQVLGQGPQFIFQYYEKEERGRGNFPDRFSARQFPNYSSELNVNALLLGDSALYLCASRLRLAGVPDTQYFGPGTRLTVL.

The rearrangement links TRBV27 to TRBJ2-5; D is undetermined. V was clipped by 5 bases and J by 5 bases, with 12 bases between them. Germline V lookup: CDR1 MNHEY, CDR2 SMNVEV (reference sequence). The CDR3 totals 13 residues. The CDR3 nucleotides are TGTGCCAGCAGTCCCATTTTCGGGGAGACCCAGTACTTC. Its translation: CASSPIFGETQYF.